This TCR beta chain was found in a study of monozygotic twins with inflammatory bowel disease. TCRdb reprocessed the 5' RACE reads and reports one entry per CDR3 protein, with no DNA. The sample has 200,000 to 250,000 distinct CDR3 sequences. This CDR3 spans 13 amino acids. Germline CDR1 is LGHDT and CDR2 is YNNKEL (reference sequence). Broader study findings: Healthy co-twins, by inverse Simpson, had higher TCRbeta diversity than their siblings with IBD. Immunosuppressive treatment differences may have increased patient repertoire variability. Individual T cell subtypes were not distinguishable.

Details on this clonotype: Its specificity is not known.

The chain has TRBV3-1 and TRBJ1-2; absent DNA, TCRdb's TRBD1 call cannot be checked. Sequenced: blood. The sequence came from a human donor with ulcerative colitis or Crohn's disease, or a healthy co-twin of an affected twin (not recorded which). This CDR3 is CASSQYRGQSYTF.